Shown below are 22 T cell receptor beta chains from a single sample sequenced in a study of identical twins. TCRdb re-derived calls from the 5' RACE reads in MiXCR, one entry per CDR3 protein. In the table there are 450,000 or so distinct CDR3 sequences, approximately 17% of which are singletons. Material for sequencing was naive T cells sorted from blood. The receptors come from a man aged 45-65 years in good health.

This sequence joins TRBV12-3 or TRBV12-4 and TRBJ2-7; 10 bases align to TRBD1. The CDR3 consists of 15 residues. Trimming took 6 bases from V and 4 from J; bases not matched to a gene: 9. The CDR3 sequence is CASSSSGTGAYEQYF. The CDR3 DNA sequence: TGTGCCAGCAGCTCCTCGGGGACAGGGGCATACGAGCAGTACTTC.

The V gene is TRBV5-1, the J gene TRBJ1-2; 7 positions match TRBD1. The V gene end was trimmed by 3 bases and the J gene end by 6 bases; junction bases not matched to a gene: 11. The CDR3 has 15 amino acids. Germline V gene sequence: CDR1 SGHRS, CDR2 YFSETQ. The DNA of the CDR3 is TGCGCCAGCAGCTATGAAGCACAGGGGATGAATGGCTACACCTTC. Its protein is CASSYEAQGMNGYTF.

The chain combines TRBV21-1 with TRBJ1-4; the D call TRBD1 from the table was never checked on the DNA. TRBV21-1 is flagged as a pseudogene. There are 15 residues in the CDR3. The CDR3 DNA follows: TGTGCCAGCAGCAAAGAAGTGGCAGGGGACGAAAAACTGTTTTTT. Translated, it gives CASSKEVAGDEKLFF.

This clonotype was seen a few times. The rearrangement joins TRBV20-1 to TRBJ2-3, with TRBD2 identical over 13 bases. V lost 1 base, J lost 2 bases, and 3 bases stayed unmatched. The germline CDR1 and CDR2 sequences are DFQATT and SNEGSKA (reference sequence). This CDR3 has 16 residues. CDR3 nucleotides: TGCAGTGCTAGAGGCGGGACTAGCGGGGCCACAGATACGCAGTATTTT. It encodes CSARGGTSGATDTQYF.

This clonotype was seen more than once but under ten times. The V gene is TRBV5-1, the J gene TRBJ2-7, with unresolved D. This CDR3 contains 13 residues. Germline assignment: CDR1 SGHRS and CDR2 YFSETQ. V dropped 1 base and J dropped 6 bases, with 11 bases sitting between them. For the CDR3, the DNA is TGCGCCAGCAGCTTGACAAGTTCGGGCGAGCAGTACTTC. It codes for CASSLTSSGEQYF.

V and J are TRBV12-3 or TRBV12-4 and TRBJ2-7, with 7 bases matching TRBD1. The CDR3 is made up of 16 amino acids. V shed 7 bases and J 0 bases; nucleotides not matched to a gene: 12. CDR3 DNA: TGTGCCAGCAACCTATCAGGGGGACAGAGCTCCTACGAGCAGTACTTC. Translating gives CASNLSGGQSSYEQYF.

This clonotype was recorded at least ten times. The chain joins TRBV27 to TRBJ2-3; D possibly matches TRBD1 or TRBD2 (5 bases each). The germline V gene encodes CDR1 MNHEY and CDR2 SMNVEV (reference sequence). The CDR3 loop spans 15 amino acids. The V and J ends lost 3 bases and 4 bases respectively, with 14 bases between them. The CDR3 reads CASSFLSRGADTQYF. The CDR3 DNA follows: TGTGCCAGCAGTTTTCTCTCCCGAGGGGCAGATACGCAGTATTTT.

This chain links TRBV20-1 with TRBJ2-1; no clear D. The germline gives CDR1 DFQATT, CDR2 SNEGSKA (reference sequence). This CDR3 spans 14 amino acids. V was trimmed by 3 bases and J by 0 bases, leaving 9 bases between them. CDR3 protein: CSARGSSSYNEQFF. In DNA form, the CDR3 reads TGCAGTGCTAGGGGCAGCAGCTCCTACAATGAGCAGTTCTTC.

This clonotype has just a few counts. The chain carries TRBV20-1 and TRBJ2-4; D is unresolved. The CDR3 runs 8 residues. Trimming took 5 bases from V and 15 from J, leaving 8 bases between them. The germline V gene encodes CDR1 DFQATT and CDR2 SNEGSKA (reference sequence). The CDR3, as DNA: TGCAGTGCTTCCAATTTGTACTTC. Translating it yields CSASNLYF.

This clonotype was observed a few times. The chain links TRBV5-1 to TRBJ2-5, with TRBD1 matching 9 bases. CDR3 length: 14 amino acids. V shed 4 bases and J 5 bases; nucleotides not matched to a gene: 6. Per germline, CDR1 SGHRS and CDR2 YFSETQ. The CDR3 sequence is CASSKQGARETQYF. Here the CDR3 DNA reads TGCGCCAGCAGCAAACAGGGGGCACGGGAGACCCAGTACTTC.

A word on this clonotype: Germline is not matched at one junction end, which may reflect a read error. The genes are TRBV10-3 and TRBJ2-5; 11 bases are a match to TRBD2. This CDR3 region has 17 residues. CDR1 and CDR2 (germline): ENHRY, SYGVKD. CDR3 region: CATSEPTSGVLQETQYF. The CDR3 DNA sequence: TGTGCCACCAGTGAGCCGACTAGCGGGGTACTCCAAGAGACCCAGTACTTC.

Ten or more counts support this clonotype. This chain joins TRBV29-1 and TRBJ1-2; no reliable D call. The germline V gene has CDR1 SQVTM and CDR2 ANQGSEA. V was cut by 0 bases and J by 2 bases, with 4 bases left in between. The CDR3 is 12 amino acids. The CDR3 region is CSVEEGNYGYTF. The CDR3 DNA sequence: TGCAGCGTTGAAGAGGGCAACTATGGCTACACCTTC.

The chain carries TRBV27 and TRBJ2-1; 8 bases map to TRBD2. V shed 7 bases, J shed 4 bases, and the junction held 3 bases outside the gene matches. Germline assignment: CDR1 MNHEY and CDR2 SMNVEV (reference sequence). This CDR3 comprises 13 residues. As DNA, the CDR3 is TGTGCCAGCAAGCTAGCGGGTTACAATGAGCAGTTCTTC. Its protein product is CASKLAGYNEQFF.

CDR3 nucleotides: TGCAGTGCTAGAAGCCACAGGGTCGGCGAGCAGTACTTC. This sequence encodes CSARSHRVGEQYF. V usage is TRBV20-1 and J usage is TRBJ2-7; tentative D call: TRBD1 (6 bases). Trimming took 2 bases from V and 6 from J, leaving 14 bases between them. The germline CDR1 and CDR2 sequences are DFQATT and SNEGSKA (reference sequence). CDR3 size: 13 residues.

V usage is TRBV7-2 and J usage is TRBJ2-7; D call uncertain. Germline CDR1 is SGHTA and CDR2 is FQGNSA. The V and J ends lost 1 base and 4 bases respectively, with 8 bases between them. The CDR3 length is 13 residues. The CDR3 spells CASSLGALYEQYF. The CDR3, as DNA: TGTGCCAGCAGCTTAGGTGCGTTGTACGAGCAGTACTTC.

This clonotype was observed many times. This chain links TRBV29-1 with TRBJ2-4, with 10 positions matching TRBD1. The CDR3 runs 15 residues. V trimming: 2 bases; J trimming: 9 bases; junction bases outside the gene matches: 10. CDR1 is SQVTM and CDR2 is ANQGSEA in the germline V gene. CDR3 region: CSVEQTRTGGTIQYF. The CDR3, as DNA: TGCAGCGTTGAACAGACCAGGACAGGGGGAACCATTCAGTACTTC.

The table lists this clonotype with many counts. The rearrangement joins TRBV20-1 to TRBJ1-2; a weak D match, TRBD1 (6 bases). The germline V and J ends were trimmed by 2 bases and 4 bases, with 17 bases remaining between them. Germline CDR1 DFQATT, CDR2 SNEGSKA (reference sequence). The CDR3 consists of 15 residues. For the CDR3, the DNA is TGCAGTGCTAGAAATAATCGACAGGCCGTCTATGGCTACACCTTC. Amino acids: CSARNNRQAVYGYTF.

The J gene is TRBJ1-2, the V gene TRBV29-1, with a possible D match to TRBD1 (5 bases). CDR1 and CDR2 from the germline V gene are SQVTM and ANQGSEA. Trimming pared 3 bases from V and 6 bases from J, leaving 11 bases between. This CDR3 has 12 amino acids. CDR3 sequence (DNA): TGCAGCGTTGAGGGGACCAGGGATGGCTACACCTTC. Its translation is CSVEGTRDGYTF.

The CDR3, as DNA: TGTGCCAGCAGCTTTCCTAGCGGGGCGCCCTACAATGAGCAGTTCTTC. This translates into CASSFPSGAPYNEQFF. This chain uses TRBV5-4 with TRBJ2-1; 9 nucleotides match TRBD2. Germline CDR1 reads SGHNT; CDR2 reads YYREEE (reference sequence). J was trimmed by 2 bases and V by 2 bases; bases with no gene match: 5. This CDR3 region has 16 residues.

This clonotype was observed many times. V gene TRBV20-1 combines with J gene TRBJ2-1; 12 bases match TRBD2. Germline V gene data show CDR1 as DFQATT and CDR2 as SNEGSKA (reference sequence). Trimming took 7 bases from V and 7 from J; bases not matched to a gene: 8. The CDR3 consists of 14 residues. Here the CDR3 reads CSVPLAGGENEQFF. CDR3 DNA sequence: TGCAGTGTACCCCTAGCGGGAGGGGAGAATGAGCAGTTCTTC.

This clonotype was seen at least ten times. The chain has TRBV28 and TRBJ2-1; 10 bases fit TRBD2. The germline V gene has CDR1 MDHEN and CDR2 SYDVKM. The CDR3 sequence is 18 residues long. Trimming cost V 3 bases and J 4 bases; bases outside gene matches: 12. The CDR3 is CASSFWLAGALLYNEQFF. CDR3 DNA sequence: TGTGCCAGCAGTTTTTGGCTAGCGGGAGCTCTTTTGTACAATGAGCAGTTCTTC.

This chain joins TRBV7-2 and TRBJ1-1, with TRBD1 identical over 11 bases. This CDR3 contains 14 residues. Trimming took 8 bases from V and 7 from J; bases not matched to a gene: 9. The germline V gene encodes CDR1 SGHTA and CDR2 FQGNSA. The CDR3 DNA reads TGTGCCAGCGTACGGGACAGGGGGTCGGGTGAAGCTTTCTTT. Translation: CASVRDRGSGEAFF.